Following are 13 T cell receptor beta chains from one sample sequenced in a study of OX40 agonist ivuxolimab in advanced cancers. Here immunoSEQ multiplex PCR was the method, and the copy in TCRdb shows in-frame clones only, minus some. The data contain 35,000 to 40,000 clones, roughly 80% of them singletons. The specimen was CD4+ or CD8+ T cells sorted from blood, collected in a trial of the OX40 agonist ivuxolimab. The source is an adult with an advanced solid tumor such as melanoma, head and neck, liver or kidney cancer.

The chain employs TRBV9 and TRBJ2-1; TRBD2 matches 13 bases. Germline loops: CDR1 SGDLS, CDR2 YYNGEE. V was pared by 1 base and J by 1 base, with 2 bases of the junction left unmatched. The CDR3 covers 17 residues. The CDR3 loop reads CASSVRLAGGSYNEQFF. CDR3 bases: TGTGCCAGCAGCGTACGACTAGCGGGGGGTTCCTACAATGAGCAGTTCTTC.

This clone was detected a few times. The rearrangement links TRBV18 to TRBJ1-5; TRBD1 aligns across 9 bases. The germline gives CDR1 KGHSH, CDR2 LQKENI. The V gene end was trimmed by 1 base and the J gene end by 9 bases; junction bases not matched to a gene: 4. The CDR3 sequence is 14 residues long. The CDR3 loop is CASSPRDREAPQHF. The CDR3 DNA is TGTGCCAGCTCACCACGGGACAGGGAGGCGCCCCAGCATTTT. Complete variable domain (other parts from reference TRBV18 and TRBJ1-5): NAGVMQNPRHLVRRRGQEARLRCSPMKGHSHVYWYRQLPEEGLKFMVYLQKENIIDESGMPKERFSAEFPKEGPSILRIQQVVRGDSAAYFCASSPRDREAPQHFGDGTRLSIL.

In nucleotides, the CDR3 is TGTGCCAGCAGTTACAGACGTGGCTATAATTCACCCCTCCACTTT. This translates into CASSYRRGYNSPLHF. The chain couples TRBV6-6 to TRBJ1-6; no clear D gene. Per the germline V gene, CDR1 is MNHNY and CDR2 is SVGAGI (reference sequence). Trimming took off 2 bases at V and 3 bases at J, with 8 bases between the two ends. The CDR3 contains 15 residues.

This chain uses TRBV18 with TRBJ2-7; 9 positions agree with TRBD1. Germline V CDR1 and CDR2: KGHSH, LQKENI. The J segment lost 3 bases and the V segment lost 4 bases, leaving 7 bases of the junction unmatched. CDR3 length: 15 amino acids. The CDR3 is CASSRGTGRLYEQYF. The CDR3 DNA is TGTGCCAGCTCACGGGGGACAGGGCGACTCTACGAGCAGTACTTC.

The CDR3 region has the DNA TGTGCCAGCAGCTTATTAGGGGACGTGGTAACCGGGGAGCTGTTTTTT. Its translation is CASSLLGDVVTGELFF. The chain uses TRBV7-8 and TRBJ2-2; the D gene could be TRBD1 or TRBD2 (5 bases each). CDR3 length: 16 amino acids. Germline lookup yields CDR1 SGHVS and CDR2 FQNEAQ. The germline V and J ends were trimmed by 2 bases and 5 bases, with 15 bases remaining between them.

The chain carries TRBV5-1 and TRBJ2-7, with 8 bases that match TRBD1. This CDR3 comprises 16 residues. Germline CDR1 is SGHRS and CDR2 is YFSETQ. V shed 0 bases and J 3 bases; nucleotides not matched to a gene: 8. CDR3 sequence reads: CASSLEGGRGRYEQYF. CDR3 nucleotides: TGCGCCAGCAGCTTGGAAGGCGGCAGGGGGCGCTACGAGCAGTACTTC.

The rearrangement links TRBV4-1 to TRBJ2-7; 9 bases map to TRBD1. The CDR3 has 15 residues. CDR1 and CDR2 from the germline V gene are MGHRA and YSYEKL. The V and J ends lost 4 bases and 6 bases, in that order; junction bases with no gene match: 10. This CDR3 reads CASSPRDRAPFEQYF. The CDR3 DNA sequence: TGCGCCAGCAGCCCCCGGGACAGGGCACCGTTCGAGCAGTACTTC.

This chain joins TRBV6-5 and TRBJ1-1; D gene unclear. CDR3 length equals 16 residues. Germline V CDR1 and CDR2: MNHEY, SVGAGI. V lost 1 base, J lost 1 base, and 13 bases lay in between. DNA of the CDR3: TGTGCCAGCAGTTACTACAGTCCCGGCCAGAACACTGAAGCTTTCTTT. The encoded protein is CASSYYSPGQNTEAFF.

This rearrangement joins TRBV9 to TRBJ1-2; no reliable D call. This CDR3 has 13 residues. V was pared by 0 bases and J by 4 bases, with 7 bases between. Germline lookup yields CDR1 SGDLS and CDR2 YYNGEE. The CDR3 loop is CASSVGGGYGYTF. The CDR3 coding sequence is TGTGCCAGCAGCGTAGGGGGAGGCTATGGCTACACCTTC. Drawing the rest from reference TRBV9 and TRBJ1-2, the complete variable domain is DSGVTQTPKHLITATGQRVTLRCSPRSGDLSVYWYQQSLDQGLQFLIQYYNGEERAKGNILERFSAQQFPDLHSELNLSSLELGDSALYFCASSVGGGYGYTFGSGTRLTVV.

The chain uses TRBV30 and TRBJ1-6; no definite D call. V shed 2 bases and J shed 0 bases, with 11 bases lying between them. The CDR3 runs 16 residues. Germline V lookup: CDR1 GTSNPN, CDR2 SVGIG (reference sequence). This CDR3 reads CAWSRLKSSYNSPLHF. CDR3 in DNA: TGTGCCTGGAGTCGGTTGAAGAGCTCCTATAATTCACCCCTCCACTTT.

This rearrangement joins TRBV5-5 to TRBJ2-7; 12 nucleotides match TRBD1. V trimming: 4 bases; J trimming: 7 bases; junction bases outside the gene matches: 6. Germline CDR1 reads SGHKS; CDR2 reads YYEKEE (reference sequence). The CDR3 runs to 14 residues. CDR3 sequence: CASSVGQGAREQYF. DNA of the CDR3: TGTGCCAGCAGCGTGGGACAGGGGGCTCGGGAGCAGTACTTC.

V usage is TRBV7-2 and J usage is TRBJ1-6; D is uncertain. Germline V lookup: CDR1 SGHTA, CDR2 FQGNSA. Trimming took off 1 base at V and 7 bases at J, with 11 bases between the two ends. The length of the CDR3 is 15 residues. CDR3 sequence reads: CASSLGRAGNSPLHF. The CDR3 DNA reads TGTGCCAGCAGCTTAGGGCGGGCAGGAAATTCACCCCTCCACTTT.

In its sample, this clone was seen once. The J gene is TRBJ2-5, the V gene TRBV6-6; a weak D match, TRBD2 (6 bases). Looked up from germline, CDR1 is MNHNY and CDR2 is SVGAGI (reference sequence). The CDR3 runs to 14 residues. The ends were cut back, 0 bases at V and 1 base at J, with 6 bases in the middle. The CDR3 sequence: CASSYSGLQETQYF. The CDR3 nucleotides read TGTGCCAGCAGTTACTCGGGACTCCAAGAGACCCAGTACTTC.